Listed here are 8 T cell receptor beta chains from one sample, sequenced in a study of blood T cell repertoires in COVID-19. TCRdb keeps only in-frame clones here, not all; method: immunoSEQ multiplex PCR. The data contain roughly 360,000 clones, approximately 89% of them singletons. Sequencing was done on a sample of PBMCs or T cells enriched from blood (not recorded which). These receptors came from a man aged 25 to 40 who had recovered from COVID-19.

The V and J genes are TRBV2 and TRBJ2-7; the D gene is possibly TRBD2 (6 bases). Germline lookup yields CDR1 SNHLY and CDR2 FYNNEI. There are 14 residues in the CDR3. V lost 7 bases and J 5 bases, leaving 18 bases between the germline ends. The CDR3 nucleotides read TGTGCCAGCACAACACGGGGGAACCCCCACGAGCAGTACTTC. This gives the protein CASTTRGNPHEQYF.

J is TRBJ1-3 and V is TRBV19; D gene ambiguous. In germline, CDR1 is LNHDA, CDR2 SQIVND (reference sequence). This CDR3 is 17 amino acids long. V was clipped by 5 bases and J by 0 bases, with 17 bases between them. CDR3 coding DNA: TGTGCCAGTAGTTTGACTAAGGGCAGCTTCTCTGGAAACACCATATATTTT. It yields the protein CASSLTKGSFSGNTIYF.

V is TRBV3-1 (or the pseudogene TRBV3-2) and J is TRBJ1-2; D is undetermined. V was clipped by 1 base and J by 1 base, with 10 bases between them. Germline assignment: CDR1 LGHDT and CDR2 YNNKEL (reference sequence). The CDR3 runs to 15 residues. The DNA for the CDR3 is TGTGCCAGCAGCCAAGGTAGCGGAGGTAACTATGGCTACACCTTC. Protein sequence: CASSQGSGGNYGYTF.

This sequence joins TRBV7-6 and TRBJ2-2; 9 nucleotides agree with TRBD2. V trimming: 6 bases; J trimming: 2 bases; junction bases outside the gene matches: 7. Germline CDR1 is SGHVS and CDR2 is FNYEAQ. The CDR3 spans 16 residues. CDR3 DNA: TGTGCCAGCAGTACTGTGCGGGGGGGTAACACCGGGGAGCTGTTTTTT. Encoded protein: CASSTVRGGNTGELFF. The complete variable domain, with remaining parts taken from reference TRBV7-6 and TRBJ2-2, reads GAGVSQSPRYKVTKRGQDVALRCDPISGHVSLYWYRQALGQGPEFLTYFNYEAQQDKSGLPNDRFSAERPEGSISTLTIQRTEQRDSAMYRCASSTVRGGNTGELFFGEGSRLTVL.

The chain recombines TRBV5-5 with TRBJ2-3; TRBD1 might be the D (6 bases). Germline lookup yields CDR1 SGHKS and CDR2 YYEKEE (reference sequence). This CDR3 is built from 14 residues. V was cut by 2 bases and J by 5 bases, with 12 bases left in between. In DNA form, the CDR3 reads TGTGCCAGCAGCTTAGTACCGACAGGAGATACGCAGTATTTT. The encoded protein is CASSLVPTGDTQYF.

The chain is built from TRBV10-2 and TRBJ2-1; D call uncertain. With 7 bases removed from V and 0 bases from J, the gap between germline ends came to 19 bases. The CDR3 extends over 17 amino acids. Looked up from germline, CDR1 is WSHSY and CDR2 is SAAADI. The CDR3 region is CASKEHSAASSYNEQFF. Written as DNA, the CDR3 is TGCGCCAGCAAGGAACATTCTGCGGCTAGCTCCTACAATGAGCAGTTCTTC.

This clone appeared a few times. J is TRBJ1-5 and V is TRBV10-3, with D possibly TRBD1 on 6 matching bases. CDR1 ENHRY and CDR2 SYGVKD come from the germline V gene. There are 14 residues in the CDR3. Trimming removed 3 bases at V and 4 bases at J, with 10 bases between. CDR3 protein: CAISDRGDNQPQHF. The CDR3 DNA follows: TGTGCCATCAGTGACAGGGGAGATAATCAGCCCCAGCATTTT.

This clone was counted once. V gene TRBV19 combines with J gene TRBJ1-1; 8 bases agree with TRBD1. V shed 1 base and J 0 bases; nucleotides not matched to a gene: 7. The CDR3 consists of 17 residues. The V gene's germline CDR1 is LNHDA and CDR2 SQIVND (reference sequence). The CDR3 region has the DNA TGTGCCAGTAGTATAGTTCCCTGGACAGGGATGAACACTGAAGCTTTCTTT. This translates into CASSIVPWTGMNTEAFF.